This TCR beta chain was sequenced for a study of Tregs in tolerant kidney transplant recipients. General study findings and limits: Findings come from small patient numbers and require larger validation. This study did not directly address biological reproducibility.

About this clone itself: Its specificity is unknown.

Sequencing was performed with immunoSEQ multiplex PCR; in TCRdb, only in-frame clones are kept and a portion is missing. The sample carries over 55,000 clones, about four fifths recorded once. The ends were cut back, 3 bases at V and 3 bases at J, with 15 bases in the middle. The germline CDR1 and CDR2 sequences are MGHRA and YSYEKL. The CDR3 has 15 amino acids. Unstimulated regulatory T cells (CD4+CD25+CD127-), CD4+CD25- non-regulatory cells, CD4 and CD8 cells were FACS-sorted from thawed PBMCs. The clonotype was recovered from a human donor in good health. Sequencing was done on a sample of CD4+ T cells from blood. V is TRBV4-1 and J is TRBJ2-7; no reliable D call. CDR3 in DNA: TGCGCCAGCAGCCAGCCGGGCCGTACTAACTACGAGCAGTACTTC. This translates into CASSQPGRTNYEQYF.